The T cell receptor (beta chain) under discussion was sequenced for a study of blood T cell repertoires in COVID-19 (dated by TCRdb to about 2020). In the study overall: Samples covering the acute and convalescent phases of COVID-19 were provided by collaborators in the United States, Italy and Spain. The prospective study material was composed of cDNA or gDNA derived from T cells, B-cell-depleted T cells, or PBMCs. Subjects who had been exposed to COVID-19, were actively infected with it, or had recovered from it provided the deeply sampled blood TCRbeta repertoires that made up the dataset. The repertoires were made available in a free public database intended to serve as a resource for research on the immune response to SARS-CoV-2. The samples were drawn from the first 160 participants of the ongoing ImmuneRACE study and from 950 to 1,500 subjects provided by 6 global collaborators. A de-identified subject ID, COVID-19 status, age in years and sex were almost always included in the sample metadata. HLA class I and class II types, where available, came from metadata supplied by the sample provider rather than from assay-based typing.

Summary of the overall study and its limitations: Clinical and demographic metadata were provided uncurated, with the amount varying by source and participant.

The immunoSEQ Assay, a bias-controlled multiplex PCR, was used to amplify TCRbeta CDR3 regions from genomic DNA. From the authors' description of their analysis: The number of nucleated cells in each sample was estimated by amplification of reference gene primers within the assay. To quantify the absolute abundance of each unique TCRbeta CDR3 rearrangement, sequence reads were collapsed and filtered. For each sample, productive Simpson clonality was calculated by taking the square root of Simpson's diversity index across productive rearrangements. TCRdb stores this immuneACCESS table with in-frame sequences only. Part of the clones is absent; in the studies checked, under half of the shortfall reflects unresolved V genes, and no reason is known for the rest. That table supplies the V and J calls and clone size; D and trimming were determined from the DNA. The sample table shows 220,000 or so clones, and roughly 80% are seen once. The ten largest clones take up roughly 8.2% of the sample.

This clone came up once. Its antigen remains unidentified. No quality values exist for individual bases; no much larger clone is one base distant. One collaborating source in Seattle enrolled patients during active infection and followed them longitudinally through the course of disease. The collaborating institutions used their own protocols to collect whole blood in K2EDTA tubes. For TCRbeta analysis, collaborators shipped samples as frozen whole blood, isolated PBMCs, or DNA extracted from either of those sample types. This TCR was recovered from a woman of 80 years or more with COVID-19, enrolled during active disease. The sequencing input was peripheral blood.

The DNA is TGTGCCATCAGTGTAGTGGGCTCCCAAGAGACCCAGTACTTC. This translates into CAISVVGSQETQYF. This chain joins TRBV10-3 to TRBJ2-5; no D gene call is confident. Reading the germline V gene gives CDR1 ENHRY and CDR2 SYGVKD. The junction carries 10 bases between V and J, which are trimmed by 4 bases and 1 base respectively. From cysteine to phenylalanine, the CDR3 is 14 amino acids long. Here the CDR3 DNA is all that survives: 42 bases in frame from base 1.